These 22 T cell receptor beta chains originate from one sample sequenced in a study of CD8 T cells in ankylosing spondylitis. TCRdb used MiXCR to reprocess the 5' RACE reads, holding one entry per CDR3 protein. The profile shows some 840,000 distinct CDR3 sequences, 12% of them singletons. Study-wide findings and caveats: A TCR beta motif made of about 8 highly homologous variants seemed typical of ankylosing spondylitis blood.

What these receptors recognize is not known. The sample was blood, either unsorted or a sorted T cell fraction (not recorded which). All receptors come from a male donor with ankylosing spondylitis.

The chain combines TRBV20-1 with TRBJ2-1, with 8 bases aligning to TRBD1. The CDR3 is made up of 12 amino acids. Germline lookup yields CDR1 DFQATT and CDR2 SNEGSKA (reference sequence). V shed 5 bases, J shed 6 bases, and the junction held 3 bases outside the gene matches. Written as DNA, the CDR3 is TGCAGTGCTTTTACAGGGGGCAATGAGCAGTTCTTC. It yields the protein CSAFTGGNEQFF.

This sequence joins TRBV5-1 and TRBJ2-3; 7 nucleotides align to TRBD1. The CDR3 has 15 residues. V shed 4 bases, J shed 4 bases, and the junction held 9 bases outside the gene matches. The germline V gene encodes CDR1 SGHRS and CDR2 YFSETQ. The CDR3 DNA reads TGCGCCAGCAGCCTTACAGGGGACGTAGCAGATACGCAGTATTTT. Its translation is CASSLTGDVADTQYF.

The chain carries TRBV27 and TRBJ2-4, with a tentative D call TRBD1 (6 bases). This CDR3 is built from 13 residues. Trimming cost V 8 bases and J 6 bases, with 14 bases left between them. Germline V gives CDR1 MNHEY, CDR2 SMNVEV (reference sequence). The CDR3 loop reads CASGGHGRNIQYF. The CDR3 DNA reads TGTGCCAGCGGGGGACATGGGCGAAACATTCAGTACTTC.

The chain couples TRBV4-3 to TRBJ2-4; D is ambiguous. The CDR3 loop spans 13 amino acids. The V gene lost 1 base and the J gene lost 6 bases, with 7 bases spanning the gap. The germline gives CDR1 LGHNA, CDR2 YSLEER. The CDR3: CASSQAGSNIQYF. The CDR3 DNA follows: TGCGCCAGCAGCCAAGCCGGGTCAAACATTCAGTACTTC.

This clonotype was seen many times. The chain employs TRBV20-1 and TRBJ2-2; tentatively, D is TRBD1 (6 bases). Germline lookup yields CDR1 DFQATT and CDR2 SNEGSKA (reference sequence). The CDR3 totals 15 residues. V lost 0 bases to trimming and J lost 6 bases, with 14 bases between them. For the CDR3, the DNA is TGCAGTGCTAGAGATTACAGGGCCGGATCCGGGGAGCTGTTTTTT. It translates to CSARDYRAGSGELFF.

This clonotype came up many times. The chain employs TRBV6-1 and TRBJ2-3; 9 bases fit TRBD2. The ends lost 6 bases at V and 1 base at J; junction bases unmatched: 2. CDR3 length equals 14 residues. Germline V gene data show CDR1 as MNHNS and CDR2 as SASEGT. This chain's CDR3 is CASSRGGGTDTQYF. The CDR3, as DNA: TGTGCCAGCAGCCGCGGGGGGGGCACAGATACGCAGTATTTT.

This clonotype was detected only a few times. The V call is TRBV5-8, the J call TRBJ2-5, with TRBD1 as a possible D gene (5 bases). This CDR3 contains 13 residues. Germline CDR1 reads SGHTS; CDR2 reads YDEGEE. V was cut by 5 bases and J by 5 bases, with 13 bases left in between. CDR3 residues: CASRTVKGETQYF. CDR3 in DNA: TGTGCCAGCAGGACAGTTAAGGGGGAGACCCAGTACTTC.

This clonotype was found many times. The V and J genes are TRBV12-3 or TRBV12-4 and TRBJ2-5, with a weak D call TRBD1 (6 bases). This CDR3 has 15 amino acids. V shed 6 bases and J shed 7 bases, with 21 bases lying between them. CDR3 DNA: TGTGCCAGCAGCCCCTGGGACATTAAGGGTGGGACCCAGTACTTC. It codes for CASSPWDIKGGTQYF.

This clonotype was seen at least ten times. The chain is built from TRBV20-1 and TRBJ1-5; no clear D gene. Trimming took 0 bases from V and 11 from J, leaving 11 bases between them. Looked up from germline, CDR1 is DFQATT and CDR2 is SNEGSKA (reference sequence). There are 12 residues in the CDR3. The CDR3 DNA is TGCAGTGCTAGAGAGGGGAGGAAGGCCCAGCATTTT. This sequence encodes CSAREGRKAQHF.

The V call is TRBV5-6, the J call TRBJ2-1; tentatively, D is TRBD2 (7 bases). Trimming cost V 6 bases and J 2 bases, with 15 bases left between them. Germline values: CDR1 SGHDT, CDR2 YYEEEE. There are 15 residues in the CDR3. CDR3 sequence (DNA): TGTGCCAGCAACCAGAGGGGGGGACCCTACAATGAGCAGTTCTTC. Translated, it gives CASNQRGGPYNEQFF.

This clonotype was detected a few times. V and J are TRBV5-1 and TRBJ2-1; 10 nucleotides align to TRBD2. Germline V gives CDR1 SGHRS, CDR2 YFSETQ. Trimming at V came to 4 bases and at J to 10 bases, leaving 23 bases not matched to a gene. This CDR3 region has 19 residues. This CDR3 is CASSPSGLAGVYPDGEQFF. In nucleotides, the CDR3 is TGCGCCAGCAGCCCTTCCGGGCTAGCGGGAGTGTATCCCGACGGCGAGCAGTTCTTC.

The table lists this clonotype with many counts. The DNA of the CDR3 is TGCGCCAGCAGCTTGGAAGGCCCAGAGACCCAGTACTTC. Amino acids: CASSLEGPETQYF. The V gene is TRBV5-1, the J gene TRBJ2-5; D gene uncertain. CDR3 length equals 13 residues. V dropped 0 bases and J dropped 4 bases, with 7 bases sitting between them. CDR1 is SGHRS, CDR2 YFSETQ, per germline.

This clonotype was seen a few times. This chain links TRBV7-9 with TRBJ2-7, with 7 bases lining up with TRBD1. The CDR3 length is 15 residues. The germline CDR1 and CDR2 sequences are SEHNR and FQNEAQ (reference sequence). J gave up 5 bases and V 1 base, and 8 bases lay outside the gene matches. The CDR3 loop reads CASSLVPTGYHEQYF. The CDR3 nucleotides read TGTGCCAGCAGCTTAGTTCCGACAGGGTACCACGAGCAGTACTTC.

V and J are TRBV7-2 and TRBJ2-1; D gene unclear. Trimming took off 2 bases at V and 4 bases at J, with 9 bases between the two ends. The CDR3 covers 14 residues. Germline-derived CDR1 and CDR2 are SGHTA and FQGNSA. The CDR3 sequence: CASSLRSQYNEQFF. In DNA, the CDR3 is TGTGCCAGCAGCTTAAGAAGTCAGTACAATGAGCAGTTCTTC.

This clonotype was detected a few times. The V gene is TRBV6-5, the J gene TRBJ1-1; D ambiguous. The CDR3 has 14 residues. V lost 0 bases, J lost 3 bases, and 8 bases lay in between. Germline V gene sequence: CDR1 MNHEY, CDR2 SVGAGI. The CDR3 sequence: CASSYSYIDTEAFF. In DNA, the CDR3 is TGTGCCAGCAGTTACTCGTATATAGACACTGAAGCTTTCTTT.

The genes are TRBV3-1 and TRBJ2-3, with D hard to call. Per the germline V gene, CDR1 is LGHDT and CDR2 is YNNKEL (reference sequence). The CDR3 loop spans 15 amino acids. Trimming removed 3 bases from V and 1 base from J, with 11 bases in between. CDR3 nucleotides: TGTGCCAGCAGCCAGGTTCGGGCCCGCACAGATACGCAGTATTTT. Protein sequence: CASSQVRARTDTQYF.

This clonotype has just a few counts. J is TRBJ2-2 and V is TRBV7-3; D is possibly TRBD1 (6 bases). Germline V CDR1 and CDR2: SGHTA, FQGTGA. With 5 bases removed from V and 0 bases from J, the gap between germline ends came to 13 bases. The CDR3 spans 16 residues. Written as DNA, the CDR3 is TGTGCCAGCAGCATTATGGGACACGCGAACACCGGGGAGCTGTTTTTT. Protein sequence: CASSIMGHANTGELFF. The whole variable domain, filled in from reference TRBV7-3 and TRBJ2-2, reads GAGVSQTPSNKVTEKGKYVELRCDPISGHTALYWYRQSLGQGPEFLIYFQGTGAADDSGLPNDRFFAVRPEGSVSTLKIQRTERGDSAVYLCASSIMGHANTGELFFGEGSRLTVL.

The genes are TRBV4-1 and TRBJ2-1, with TRBD2 matching over 14 bases. The ends lost 4 bases at V and 0 bases at J; junction bases unmatched: 5. Germline values: CDR1 MGHRA, CDR2 YSYEKL. The CDR3 length is 18 residues. The CDR3 loop reads CASSRTSGGPRSYNEQFF. The CDR3 region has the DNA TGCGCCAGCAGCCGGACTAGCGGGGGGCCCCGCTCCTACAATGAGCAGTTCTTC.

This sequence joins TRBV12-3 or TRBV12-4 and TRBJ1-1; possible D gene TRBD1, 6 bases. The CDR3 totals 14 residues. Between the trimmed V and J ends, which lost 7 bases and 1 base, there was a span of 13 bases. The CDR3 here is CASTMTGGNTEAFF. The CDR3 nucleotides read TGTGCCAGCACCATGACAGGTGGGAACACTGAAGCTTTCTTT.

The chain recombines TRBV28 with TRBJ1-4, with D unresolved. Germline V gives CDR1 MDHEN, CDR2 SYDVKM. Trimming took off 3 bases at V and 2 bases at J, with 7 bases between the two ends. The length of the CDR3 is 14 residues. CDR3 loop: CASSLSVTNEKLFF. For the CDR3, the DNA is TGTGCCAGCAGTTTGTCGGTCACTAATGAAAAACTGTTTTTT.

This clonotype was counted many times. This sequence joins TRBV20-1 and TRBJ1-2; no clear D. Germline lookup yields CDR1 DFQATT and CDR2 SNEGSKA (reference sequence). Deletions cut 5 bases from V and 3 bases from J, with 13 bases between. This CDR3 is 13 amino acids long. The CDR3 DNA reads TGCAGTGCTTTGTGGCAGGAGCACTATGGCTACACCTTC. Translation gives CSALWQEHYGYTF.

This clonotype was observed a few times. The chain uses TRBV7-2 and TRBJ1-3; perhaps TRBD1 as D (5 bases). This CDR3 region has 15 residues. Trimming removed 3 bases from V and 4 bases from J, with 13 bases in between. CDR1 and CDR2 (germline): SGHTA, FQGNSA. Here the CDR3 reads CASSFDRGAGNTIYF. The CDR3 region has the DNA TGTGCCAGCAGCTTTGATAGGGGCGCGGGAAACACCATATATTTT.